The 13 T cell receptor beta chains given below trace back to one sample, sequenced in a study of cytomegalovirus exposure and HLA in healthy donors. The PCR ran on 60 Vbeta and 13 Jbeta primers. Measured with immunoSEQ multiplex PCR; TCRdb has only the in-frame clones, and not every one. Of almost 200,000 clones in the sample, around 78% were seen once. The sample taken for sequencing was PBMCs. The source is a young man in good health and CMV-seronegative.

V is TRBV14 and J is TRBJ2-2; tentatively, D is TRBD1 (6 bases). Per germline, CDR1 SGHDN and CDR2 FVKESK. The CDR3 length is 15 residues. Trimming pared 4 bases from V and 1 base from J, leaving 10 bases between. This CDR3 reads CASSPLTGNTGELFF. Here the CDR3 DNA reads TGTGCCAGCAGCCCCCTGACAGGGAACACCGGGGAGCTGTTTTTT. Full variable domain (outside the CDR3, taken from reference TRBV14 and TRBJ2-2): EAGVTQFPSHSVIEKGQTVTLRCDPISGHDNLYWYRRVMGKEIKFLLHFVKESKQDESGMPNNRFLAERTGGTYSTLKVQPAELEDSGVYFCASSPLTGNTGELFFGEGSRLTVL.

The gene calls are TRBV28 and TRBJ2-7; 13 bases map to TRBD2. This CDR3 is built from 19 residues. Losses at the gene ends were 6 bases for V and 0 bases for J; bases not matched to a gene: 14. Germline-derived CDR1 and CDR2 are MDHEN and SYDVKM. Written as DNA, the CDR3 is TGTGCCAGCAGCACCCCGGGACTAGCGGGAACGGGGAGCTCCTACGAGCAGTACTTC. Its protein product is CASSTPGLAGTGSSYEQYF.

The chain uses TRBV7-9 and TRBJ1-1; D perhaps matches TRBD1 (6 bases). The CDR3 spans 15 residues. Trimming removed 1 base at V and 4 bases at J, with 13 bases between. Germline V gene lookup returns CDR1 SEHNR and CDR2 FQNEAQ (reference sequence). The DNA for the CDR3 is TGTGCCAGCAGCTTAGATGGGGGCAGGACCACTGAAGCTTTCTTT. Its protein product is CASSLDGGRTTEAFF.

The chain employs TRBV7-6 and TRBJ2-3; 7 bases fit TRBD2. Trimming removed 3 bases from V and 4 bases from J; junction bases left unmatched: 10. Germline CDR1 is SGHVS and CDR2 is FNYEAQ. The CDR3 consists of 16 residues. The CDR3 here is CASSFLAGESPDTQYF. The CDR3, as DNA: TGTGCCAGCAGCTTTCTCGCGGGAGAGTCCCCAGATACGCAGTATTTT.

The chain employs TRBV9 and TRBJ1-6, with D perhaps matching TRBD1 (6 bases). The length of the CDR3 is 17 residues. Between the trimmed V and J ends, which lost 3 bases and 7 bases, there was a span of 20 bases. CDR1 is SGDLS, CDR2 YYNGEE, per germline. The CDR3 sequence is CASSGSPQGRLNSPLHF. The DNA for the CDR3 is TGTGCCAGCAGCGGGAGTCCGCAGGGGAGACTAAATTCACCCCTCCACTTT.

The chain is built from TRBV5-1 and TRBJ2-7, with D maybe TRBD2 (6 bases). CDR1 is SGHRS, CDR2 YFSETQ, per germline. There are 14 residues in the CDR3. V lost 3 bases and J 1 base, leaving 11 bases between the germline ends. The CDR3 loop is CASSSGLPSYEQYF. Here the CDR3 DNA reads TGCGCCAGCAGCTCGGGACTTCCGTCCTACGAGCAGTACTTC. Complete variable domain (other parts from reference TRBV5-1 and TRBJ2-7): KAGVTQTPRYLIKTRGQQVTLSCSPISGHRSVSWYQQTPGQGLQFLFEYFSETQRNKGNFPGRFSGRQFSNSRSEMNVSTLELGDSALYLCASSSGLPSYEQYFGPGTRLTVT.

The rearrangement joins TRBV27 to TRBJ2-1; 8 nucleotides agree with TRBD1. The ends lost 0 bases at V and 9 bases at J; junction bases unmatched: 10. Germline CDR1 reads MNHEY; CDR2 reads SMNVEV (reference sequence). CDR3 size: 16 residues. As DNA, the CDR3 is TGTGCCAGCAGTTTATCCCGGTGGCAGGGGGCAGGTGAGCAGTTCTTC. Its translation: CASSLSRWQGAGEQFF.

The chain uses TRBV13 and TRBJ2-3, with 11 nucleotides matching TRBD2. V dropped 3 bases and J dropped 3; count of bases not matched to a gene: 8. This CDR3 comprises 17 residues. Germline values: CDR1 PRHDT, CDR2 FYEKMQ (reference sequence). CDR3 DNA: TGTGCCAGCAGCTTTAGCCGGCTAGCGGGAGGAACAGATACGCAGTATTTT. Translation gives CASSFSRLAGGTDTQYF.

The rearrangement uses TRBV28 and TRBJ2-7, with TRBD1 matching over 7 bases. After removal of 5 bases from V and 2 bases from J, the junction contained 9 bases not matched to a gene. The CDR3 covers 15 residues. The V gene's germline CDR1 is MDHEN and CDR2 SYDVKM. The CDR3 loop reads CASSPTGTATYEQYF. The CDR3, as DNA: TGTGCCAGCAGTCCGACCGGGACAGCTACCTACGAGCAGTACTTC. The full variable domain, its missing parts supplied by reference TRBV28 and TRBJ2-7, is DVKVTQSSRYLVKRTGEKVFLECVQDMDHENMFWYRQDPGLGLRLIYFSYDVKMKEKGDIPEGYSVSREKKERFSLILESASTNQTSMYLCASSPTGTATYEQYFGPGTRLTVT.

The chain carries TRBV2 and TRBJ2-2, with D perhaps matching TRBD1 (5 bases). The CDR3 length is 13 residues. Germline V gene sequence: CDR1 SNHLY, CDR2 FYNNEI. V was cut by 6 bases and J by 6 bases, with 11 bases left in between. CDR3 nucleotide sequence: TGTGCCAGCAGCTCAATCAGGGCCGGGGAGCTGTTTTTT. Protein sequence: CASSSIRAGELFF.

This clone was detected a few times. This sequence joins TRBV10-2 and TRBJ2-7; possibly TRBD1 for D (6 bases). The CDR3 runs to 14 residues. Germline values: CDR1 WSHSY, CDR2 SAAADI. Trimming took 6 bases from V and 0 from J, leaving 12 bases between them. In DNA form, the CDR3 reads TGCGCCAGCAGCTCAGGGGATAGCTCCTACGAGCAGTACTTC. The encoded protein is CASSSGDSSYEQYF.

The chain carries TRBV6-1 and TRBJ2-7, with no clear D. Trimming removed 1 base from V and 6 bases from J, with 16 bases in between. Per the germline V gene, CDR1 is MNHNS and CDR2 is SASEGT. The CDR3 length is 15 residues. The CDR3 here is CASSEVWQEWFEQYF. In nucleotides, the CDR3 is TGTGCCAGCAGTGAAGTCTGGCAGGAATGGTTCGAGCAGTACTTC.

This clone was seen just once. The chain joins TRBV11-2 to TRBJ2-7; possible D gene TRBD2, 5 bases. Germline CDR1 SGHAT, CDR2 FQNNGV. The CDR3 is made up of 13 amino acids. V lost 4 bases and J lost 0, with 7 bases in between. The DNA for the CDR3 is TGTGCCAGCAGCTCCACTAGCTCCTACGAGCAGTACTTC. Its protein product is CASSSTSSYEQYF.